This passage covers 25 T cell receptor beta chains from one sample sequenced in a study of T cells in Graves' hyperthyroidism and ophthalmopathy. Amplified regions were TCR beta CDR3 sequences from RNA transcripts. HTBI primers were used for first-round RT-PCR of the TCR CDR3. TCRdb re-called the multiplex PCR reads with MiXCR, one entry per CDR3 protein. The table has under 350,000 distinct CDR3 sequences, over 15% seen once. Sequenced sample: blood. These receptors were obtained from a woman aged 55 to 70 with Graves' ophthalmopathy.

This clonotype was seen many times. The chain links TRBV6-1 to TRBJ1-1; D gene unclear. Trimming left V 6 bases short and J 9 bases short, with 20 bases between. Germline assignment: CDR1 MNHNS and CDR2 SASEGT. CDR3 length: 14 residues. This CDR3 is CASSPELRQVKAFF. The CDR3 DNA follows: TGTGCCAGCAGCCCCGAACTTCGACAAGTTAAAGCTTTCTTT.

This clonotype was detected only a few times. The rearrangement uses TRBV4-2 and TRBJ1-2, with a possible D match to TRBD1 (5 bases). Germline V CDR1 and CDR2: LGHNA, YNFKEQ. The length of the CDR3 is 15 residues. Trimming cost V 2 bases and J 4 bases, with 14 bases left between them. The CDR3 protein is CASSQPQTATYGYTF. CDR3 DNA: TGTGCCAGCAGCCAACCTCAGACAGCTACCTATGGCTACACCTTC.

In its sample, this clonotype was seen many times. V usage is TRBV27 and J usage is TRBJ2-7, with D hard to call. CDR1 is MNHEY, CDR2 SMNVEV, per germline (reference sequence). The CDR3 length is 13 residues. Between the trimmed V and J ends, which lost 4 bases and 0 bases, there was a span of 7 bases. CDR3 in amino acids: CASSYKSSYEQYF. DNA for the CDR3: TGTGCCAGCAGTTACAAGAGCTCCTACGAGCAGTACTTC.

The chain employs TRBV28 and TRBJ2-1; TRBD2 agrees at 13 bases. The CDR3 extends over 17 amino acids. J gave up 3 bases and V 4 bases, and 6 bases lay outside the gene matches. Germline V lookup: CDR1 MDHEN, CDR2 SYDVKM. The CDR3 DNA sequence: TGTGCCAGCAGTTCCCGACTAGCGGGAGGCTTCTACAATGAGCAGTTCTTC. Its translation is CASSSRLAGGFYNEQFF.

The rearrangement uses TRBV6-5 and TRBJ1-2, with D possibly being TRBD1 (6 bases). Germline V CDR1 and CDR2: MNHEY, SVGAGI. Trimming took off 2 bases at V and 3 bases at J, with 10 bases between the two ends. This CDR3 is 14 amino acids long. This chain's CDR3 is CASSYDQGHYGYTF. CDR3 coding DNA: TGTGCCAGCAGTTACGATCAGGGGCACTATGGCTACACCTTC.

This clonotype was recorded many times. This chain uses TRBV13 with TRBJ2-1; D call uncertain. The CDR3 has 14 amino acids. Trimming shortened V by 0 bases and J by 3 bases, and 6 bases separated the two germline ends. The germline gives CDR1 PRHDT, CDR2 FYEKMQ (reference sequence). The CDR3 reads CASSLGGIYNEQFF. DNA of the CDR3: TGTGCCAGCAGCTTAGGGGGGATCTACAATGAGCAGTTCTTC.

This clonotype showed up many times. The rearrangement links TRBV20-1 to TRBJ2-5; the match to TRBD2 covers 7 bases. The V segment lost 1 base and the J segment 5 bases; nucleotides outside the gene matches: 4. Germline V CDR1 and CDR2: DFQATT, SNEGSKA (reference sequence). The CDR3 extends over 13 amino acids. CDR3 sequence reads: CSARGEGGETQYF. CDR3 coding DNA: TGCAGTGCTAGAGGGGAGGGAGGGGAGACCCAGTACTTC.

This rearrangement joins TRBV4-1 to TRBJ2-2, with 8 bases identical to TRBD2. The CDR3 consists of 16 residues. V lost 1 base and J lost 6; bases outside the gene matches: 7. The germline gives CDR1 MGHRA, CDR2 YSYEKL. The CDR3 spells CASSQGGLEIPGELFF. The CDR3 nucleotides are TGCGCCAGCAGCCAAGGGGGACTAGAGATCCCCGGGGAGCTGTTTTTT.

This chain connects TRBV12-3 or TRBV12-4 to TRBJ2-7; D possibly uses TRBD1 or TRBD2 (5 bases each). This CDR3 is built from 14 residues. V was shortened by 1 base and J by 3 bases, with 10 bases between the two germline ends. As DNA, the CDR3 is TGTGCCAGCAGTTTAGGGGACGTAGTCTACGAGCAGTACTTC. Its protein is CASSLGDVVYEQYF.

This clonotype was detected many times. The chain recombines TRBV27 with TRBJ2-7; 11 bases line up with TRBD2. Unmatched junction bases numbered 9, after V lost 5 bases and J lost 3 bases. The CDR3 has 16 residues. Per the germline V gene, CDR1 is MNHEY and CDR2 is SMNVEV (reference sequence). CDR3 loop: CASSGLAGTGLYEQYF. The CDR3 DNA follows: TGTGCCAGCAGTGGACTAGCGGGCACCGGCCTCTACGAGCAGTACTTC.

The rearrangement links TRBV4-2 to TRBJ1-6, with D tentatively TRBD1 (6 bases). Germline CDR1 LGHNA, CDR2 YNFKEQ. Trimming took 0 bases from V and 6 from J, leaving 12 bases between them. This CDR3 contains 16 residues. The CDR3 region is CASSQDLGQTNSPLHF. CDR3 DNA: TGTGCCAGCAGCCAAGATTTAGGACAGACTAATTCACCCCTCCACTTT.

This clonotype was seen more than once but under ten times. The chain is built from TRBV7-9 and TRBJ1-5, with D uncertain. Trimming shortened V by 2 bases and J by 3 bases, and 8 bases separated the two germline ends. The CDR3 runs 14 residues. The germline V gene encodes CDR1 SEHNR and CDR2 FQNEAQ (reference sequence). As DNA, the CDR3 is TGTGCCAGCAGCTTATATGACAACAATCAGCCCCAGCATTTT. It specifies CASSLYDNNQPQHF.

This rearrangement joins TRBV7-2 to TRBJ2-1; no firm D call. This CDR3 is 14 amino acids long. V lost 3 bases and J 9 bases, leaving 15 bases between the germline ends. Per germline, CDR1 SGHTA and CDR2 FQGNSA. CDR3 coding DNA: TGTGCCAGCAGCTTTGTAAGGATCGGCAGTGAGCAGTTCTTC. Translated: CASSFVRIGSEQFF.

The chain combines TRBV7-6 with TRBJ1-3; maybe TRBD1 (5 bases). The germline gives CDR1 SGHVS, CDR2 FNYEAQ. Trimming left V 5 bases short and J 0 bases short, with 11 bases between. This CDR3 is 15 amino acids long. CDR3: CASSQAGGSGNTIYF. The CDR3, as DNA: TGTGCCAGCAGCCAGGCCGGGGGCTCTGGAAACACCATATATTTT.

This clonotype occurred a few times. The chain joins TRBV12-3 or TRBV12-4 to TRBJ1-5, with 8 bases identical to TRBD1. The V and J ends lost 6 bases and 5 bases, in that order; junction bases with no gene match: 9. CDR3 length: 15 residues. The CDR3 DNA sequence: TGTGCCAGCAGCAGGACAGGGAGGGTGGATCAGCCCCAGCATTTT. Amino acids: CASSRTGRVDQPQHF.

This clonotype was seen at least ten times. The CDR3, as DNA: TGTGCCAGCAGCCGAAGGGGGAACAATCAGCCCCAGCATTTT. This gives the protein CASSRRGNNQPQHF. The chain joins TRBV6-1 to TRBJ1-5, with D tentatively TRBD1 (6 bases). The V end was cut by 6 bases, the J end by 3 bases, with 12 bases between. Germline V gene data show CDR1 as MNHNS and CDR2 as SASEGT. CDR3 size: 14 residues.

This rearrangement joins TRBV18 to TRBJ2-7; 7 nucleotides align to TRBD1. There are 15 residues in the CDR3. With V trimmed by 3 bases and J by 2 bases, 7 bases remained unmatched. Germline V gene lookup returns CDR1 KGHSH and CDR2 LQKENI. The CDR3 sequence: CASSPSGGTTYEQYF. CDR3 sequence (DNA): TGTGCCAGCTCACCCTCAGGGGGTACTACCTACGAGCAGTACTTC.

On this clonotype itself: A clone one base away is much larger, so this may be a read error. This chain links TRBV12-3 or TRBV12-4 with TRBJ2-3; TRBD1 is a possible D gene (6 bases). The V gene lost 5 bases and the J gene lost 4 bases, with 10 bases spanning the gap. CDR3 length equals 13 residues. CDR3 sequence (DNA): TGTGCCAGCAGTCAGGGGACGGCAGATACGCAGTATTTT. It is translated as CASSQGTADTQYF.

Turning to this clonotype: A much more abundant neighbour one base away suggests this may be a read error. The chain uses TRBV6-1 and TRBJ1-5; D unclear. The CDR3 has 15 amino acids. Trimming removed 1 base from V and 0 bases from J, with 7 bases in between. Germline V CDR1 and CDR2: MNHNS, SASEGT. The CDR3 DNA sequence: TGTGCCAGCAGTGAAGATTGGCGTAGCAATCAGCCCCAGCATTTT. Translation gives CASSEDWRSNQPQHF.

The chain employs TRBV20-1 and TRBJ2-1, with TRBD2 matching over 14 bases. V shed 6 bases and J 0 bases; nucleotides not matched to a gene: 7. The CDR3 sequence is 17 residues long. The germline gives CDR1 DFQATT, CDR2 SNEGSKA (reference sequence). CDR3 protein: CSARGLAGALSYNEQFF. The DNA of the CDR3 is TGCAGTGCGAGGGGACTAGCGGGAGCTCTCTCCTACAATGAGCAGTTCTTC.

In its sample, this clonotype was seen many times. The chain carries TRBV7-9 and TRBJ2-7, with D possibly TRBD1 on 6 matching bases. With 1 base removed from V and 2 bases from J, the gap between germline ends came to 9 bases. CDR1 is SEHNR, CDR2 FQNEAQ, per germline (reference sequence). The CDR3 loop spans 14 amino acids. This CDR3 is CASSLGTAPYEQYF. The CDR3 DNA follows: TGTGCCAGCAGCTTAGGGACAGCCCCCTACGAGCAGTACTTC.

This clonotype appeared a few times. V is TRBV25-1 and J is TRBJ2-3; D is unresolved. The CDR3 contains 17 residues. Deletions cut 1 base from V and 0 bases from J, with 14 bases between. Germline V gene lookup returns CDR1 MGHDK and CDR2 SYGVNS. The CDR3 nucleotides are TGTGCCAGCAGTGAATTTACTGTAGCTTTTAGCACAGATACGCAGTATTTT. This codes for CASSEFTVAFSTDTQYF. The variable domain in full, with the rest retrieved from reference TRBV25-1 and TRBJ2-3, is EADIYQTPRYLVIGTGKKITLECSQTMGHDKMYWYQQDPGMELHLIHYSYGVNSTEKGDLSSESTVSRIRTEHFPLTLESARPSHTSQYLCASSEFTVAFSTDTQYFGPGTRLTVL.

The table lists this clonotype with many counts. The chain is built from TRBV12-3 or TRBV12-4 and TRBJ1-4; possible D gene TRBD1, 5 bases. The CDR3 is 14 amino acids. The ends were cut back, 3 bases at V and 8 bases at J, with 13 bases in the middle. The CDR3 reads CASSFFREREKLFF. CDR3 DNA: TGTGCCAGCAGTTTTTTCAGGGAAAGGGAAAAACTGTTTTTT.

There are many counts of this clonotype. The chain carries TRBV7-2 and TRBJ1-1; D is perhaps TRBD1 (6 bases). V was pared by 1 base and J by 4 bases, with 13 bases between. Germline V gene data show CDR1 as SGHTA and CDR2 as FQGNSA. The CDR3 covers 15 residues. CDR3 residues: CASSLVMGALTEAFF. CDR3 in DNA: TGTGCCAGCAGCTTAGTTATGGGGGCCCTCACTGAAGCTTTCTTT.

This clonotype turned up a few times. This chain connects TRBV5-6 to TRBJ1-6, with D perhaps matching TRBD1 (5 bases). The CDR3 has 15 amino acids. V was trimmed by 3 bases and J by 8 bases, leaving 15 bases between them. CDR1 and CDR2 from the germline V gene are SGHDT and YYEEEE. The CDR3 DNA sequence: TGTGCCAGCAGCTCGAGGAAGCGAGGGGATTCACCCCTCCACTTT. Its protein product is CASSSRKRGDSPLHF.